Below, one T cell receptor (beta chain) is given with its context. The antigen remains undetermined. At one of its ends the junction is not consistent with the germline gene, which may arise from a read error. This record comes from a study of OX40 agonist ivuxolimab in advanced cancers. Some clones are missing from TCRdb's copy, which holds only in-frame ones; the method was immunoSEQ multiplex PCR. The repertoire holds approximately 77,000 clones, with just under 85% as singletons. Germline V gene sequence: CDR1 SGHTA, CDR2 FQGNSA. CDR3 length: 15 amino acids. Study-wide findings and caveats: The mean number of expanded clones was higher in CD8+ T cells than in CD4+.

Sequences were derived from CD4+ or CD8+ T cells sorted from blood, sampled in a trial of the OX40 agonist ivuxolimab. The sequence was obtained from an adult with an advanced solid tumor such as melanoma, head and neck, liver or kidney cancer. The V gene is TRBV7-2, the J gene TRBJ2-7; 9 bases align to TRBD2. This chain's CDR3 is CASTLTTSGSYEQYF. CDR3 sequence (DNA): TGTGCCAGCACCTTAACAACTAGCGGGTCTTACGAGCAGTACTTC.